The TCR beta chain described here comes from a study of cytomegalovirus exposure and HLA in healthy donors. CDR3 length: 14 amino acids. Germline CDR1 and CDR2: MDHEN and SYDVKM. The ends were cut back, 2 bases at V and 10 bases at J, with 12 bases in the middle. For this clone: The antigen remains undetermined.

In the PCR, 60 Vbeta and 13 Jbeta primers were used. Method: immunoSEQ multiplex PCR; TCRdb's copy keeps in-frame clones and lacks some. Among around 170,000 clones listed, roughly four fifths were seen once. Study outcomes and limitations: A later analysis reportedly identified an Asian-associated ancestry cluster as carrying fewer N-insertions than the roughly 670-donor mean. V segments that were indistinguishable, TRBV6-2 and TRBV6-3 among them, were omitted from analysis.

The chain uses TRBV28 and TRBJ1-6; possible D gene TRBD1, 5 bases. The TCR comes from a young woman in good health and CMV-seronegative. Source material: PBMCs. CDR3 DNA: TGTGCCAGCAGTTTAGGGCAGGGCCGATCACCCCTCCACTTT. As protein: CASSLGQGRSPLHF.